What follows are 16 T cell receptor beta chains derived from one specimen sequenced in a study of T cells in localized non-small cell lung cancer. Produced via immunoSEQ multiplex PCR; TCRdb's table is partial and in-frame only. The table records approximately 5,900 clones, under 30% of them present only once. The source was lung tumor tissue, collected before any cancer treatment. The receptors derive from a female donor over 55 with stage I lung adenocarcinoma.

The rearrangement links TRBV9 to TRBJ2-2; TRBD2 might be the D (7 bases). There are 16 residues in the CDR3. CDR1 is SGDLS and CDR2 is YYNGEE in the germline V gene. V gave up 4 bases and J gave up 4 bases, with 17 bases separating them. Written as DNA, the CDR3 is TGTGCCAGCAGCCCTCCTCGGGGGGCGAGCACCGGGGAGCTGTTTTTT. Residues: CASSPPRGASTGELFF.

CDR3 sequence: CASSPGEEQPQHF. CDR3 nucleotide sequence: TGTGCCAGCTCACCAGGGGAGGAACAGCCCCAGCATTTT. The chain joins TRBV18 to TRBJ1-5, with no clear D. V was clipped by 2 bases and J by 7 bases, with 9 bases between them. The CDR3 is made up of 13 amino acids. Germline V gene sequence: CDR1 KGHSH, CDR2 LQKENI.

The V call is TRBV11-3, the J call TRBJ2-7; 10 bases agree with TRBD2. Germline values: CDR1 SGHNT, CDR2 YENEEA. The CDR3 is 17 residues long. The junction had 15 bases not matched to a gene; V was cut back by 5 bases and J by 5 bases. Here the CDR3 reads CASSPHGGIAGGNEQYF. For the CDR3, the DNA is TGTGCCAGCAGCCCCCACGGAGGAATAGCGGGAGGCAACGAGCAGTACTTC. The whole variable domain, filled in from reference TRBV11-3 and TRBJ2-7, reads EAGVVQSPRYKIIEKKQPVAFWCNPISGHNTLYWYLQNLGQGPELLIRYENEEAVDDSQLPKDRFSAERLKGVDSTLKIQPAELGDSAVYLCASSPHGGIAGGNEQYFGPGTRLTVT.

This clone was counted once. The chain recombines TRBV10-2 with TRBJ2-3, with 12 positions matching TRBD2. CDR3 size: 16 residues. Unmatched junction bases numbered 5, after V lost 6 bases and J lost 1 base. CDR1 is WSHSY, CDR2 SAAADI, per germline. In DNA, the CDR3 is TGCGCCAGCAGCGAACGGACTAGCGGGGGCACAGATACGCAGTATTTT. Its protein is CASSERTSGGTDTQYF.

This clone has just a few counts. The chain has TRBV6-8 and TRBJ2-1, with D possibly being TRBD2 (6 bases). The V end was cut by 6 bases, the J end by 0 bases, with 15 bases between. Germline V gives CDR1 MNHGY, CDR2 SAAAGT. The CDR3 spans 16 residues. CDR3 DNA sequence: TGTGCCAGCAGGTCCCCGGACTACAGCTCCTACAATGAGCAGTTCTTC. Translating gives CASRSPDYSSYNEQFF.

The gene calls are TRBV19 and TRBJ2-2; 9 positions agree with TRBD1. Trimming at V came to 7 bases and at J to 5 bases, leaving 8 bases not matched to a gene. This CDR3 is built from 15 residues. Germline V lookup: CDR1 LNHDA, CDR2 SQIVND (reference sequence). The CDR3 DNA follows: TGTGCCAGTACTCCCCGGACAGGGGTGACCGGGGAGCTGTTTTTT. Its translation is CASTPRTGVTGELFF.

This clone was counted many times. The chain employs TRBV11-3 and TRBJ2-3; 8 bases agree with TRBD1. Germline V gene lookup returns CDR1 SGHNT and CDR2 YENEEA. The CDR3 extends over 16 amino acids. The junction had 12 bases not matched to a gene; V was cut back by 5 bases and J by 5 bases. The CDR3 DNA reads TGTGCCAGCAGCCAGGGGGCGAGGGTACAGCGAGATACGCAGTATTTT. As protein: CASSQGARVQRDTQYF.

The rearrangement links TRBV6-8 to TRBJ1-1, with 10 nucleotides matching TRBD1. This CDR3 has 13 amino acids. In germline, CDR1 is MNHGY, CDR2 SAAAGT. J was trimmed by 4 bases and V by 5 bases; bases with no gene match: 1. CDR3 amino acids: CASSRDRGTEAFF. In nucleotides, the CDR3 is TGTGCCAGCAGTCGGGACAGGGGCACTGAAGCTTTCTTT.

The chain joins TRBV18 to TRBJ1-4, with D unclear. The CDR3 is made up of 17 amino acids. V was shortened by 2 bases and J by 0 bases, with 13 bases between the two germline ends. In germline, CDR1 is KGHSH, CDR2 LQKENI. CDR3 residues: CASSPSGVTATNEKLFF. CDR3 nucleotide sequence: TGTGCCAGCTCACCATCCGGGGTTACCGCAACTAATGAAAAACTGTTTTTT.

This clone was seen ten or more times. This chain connects TRBV11-3 to TRBJ2-1; 8 positions match TRBD1. The germline V gene encodes CDR1 SGHNT and CDR2 YENEEA. The CDR3 runs 18 residues. After removal of 2 bases from V and 4 bases from J, the junction contained 13 bases not matched to a gene. CDR3 in amino acids: CASSLPTTRDRIYNEQFF. CDR3 DNA sequence: TGTGCCAGCAGCTTACCAACCACCCGGGACAGGATATACAATGAGCAGTTCTTC.

This clone is medium-sized. This chain joins TRBV11-3 and TRBJ2-7, with TRBD2 identical over 7 bases. This CDR3 has 18 residues. Trimming at V came to 5 bases and at J to 6 bases, leaving 22 bases not matched to a gene. CDR1 is SGHNT, CDR2 YENEEA, per germline. CDR3 sequence: CASSPRLRSGWGYSEQYF. The CDR3 bases are TGTGCCAGCAGCCCCCGATTGCGTAGCGGGTGGGGGTACTCCGAGCAGTACTTC.

This clone turned up a few times. The gene calls are TRBV11-3 and TRBJ2-1, with 11 bases that match TRBD1. With 5 bases clipped from V and 5 bases from J, the junction kept 8 bases outside the gene matches. This CDR3 region has 16 residues. Germline CDR1 reads SGHNT; CDR2 reads YENEEA. The DNA of the CDR3 is TGTGCCAGCAGCCGTGCTCCGGGACAGGGGGACAATGAGCAGTTCTTC. Amino acid sequence: CASSRAPGQGDNEQFF.

The chain has TRBV6-8 and TRBJ1-3; 7 bases match TRBD1. This CDR3 is built from 19 residues. V lost 8 bases to trimming and J lost 4 bases; unmatched junction nucleotides: 23. Looked up from germline, CDR1 is MNHGY and CDR2 is SAAAGT. The CDR3 DNA follows: TGTGCCAGCCAGGAAGCCCCACAATTCCGGGACAGTAAGGGAAACACCATATATTTT. It specifies CASQEAPQFRDSKGNTIYF.

The chain links TRBV5-1 to TRBJ2-1; TRBD2 agrees at 10 bases. V lost 4 bases and J lost 8; bases outside the gene matches: 9. The V gene's germline CDR1 is SGHRS and CDR2 YFSETQ. The CDR3 length is 15 residues. The CDR3 reads CASSQAGGEVYEQFF. CDR3 DNA sequence: TGCGCCAGCAGCCAAGCGGGAGGGGAAGTCTATGAGCAGTTCTTC.

The V and J genes are TRBV6-8 and TRBJ1-5; perhaps TRBD1 as D (5 bases). The CDR3 is made up of 15 amino acids. V shed 5 bases and J shed 8 bases, with 19 bases lying between them. The germline gives CDR1 MNHGY, CDR2 SAAAGT. The CDR3 protein is CASSRTLEGLEPQHF. The CDR3 coding sequence is TGTGCCAGCAGTCGAACTTTGGAGGGGTTGGAGCCCCAGCATTTT.

The DNA of the CDR3 is TGTGCCAGCAGCTTGGGGGCAGCGGGAGTTCAAGAGACCCAGTACTTC. This encodes CASSLGAAGVQETQYF. The chain recombines TRBV11-3 with TRBJ2-5; the match to TRBD2 covers 8 bases. The junction had 8 bases not matched to a gene; V was cut back by 3 bases and J by 2 bases. This CDR3 is built from 16 residues. Germline lookup yields CDR1 SGHNT and CDR2 YENEEA.